These T cell receptor beta chains were read from a single sample in a study of radiation and T cells in renal cell carcinoma. Assay: immunoSEQ multiplex PCR; the TCRdb copy retains only in-frame clones and omits some. The sample lists more than 10,000 clones; roughly 60% were seen once. This specimen was tumor tissue, taken from a patient whose treatment was nephrectomy without radiotherapy. The receptors derive from a middle-aged man with renal cell carcinoma. Each CDR3 is given without its conserved first and last residue. The order of the fields is J gene, clone size, V gene, CDR3 protein. The size field is filled for only some rows; it gives once, few, many or a size class.

TRBJ1-4 few TRBV13 ASSPRLRATNEKLF
TRBJ2-5 NA TRBV11-3 ASSSQTGRQETQY
TRBJ2-5 NA TRBV6-5 ASSQHRGSRETQY
TRBJ2-2 NA TRBV7-2 ASRLAGGTNTGELF
TRBJ2-7 few TRBV19 ASSISTVHEQY
TRBJ1-2 NA TRBV28 ASSFEDGLRGYT
TRBJ2-7 NA TRBV6-6 ASSYRTSGIYEQY
TRBJ1-2 NA TRBV27 ASSLYRNKHYGYT
TRBJ2-7 NA TRBV2 ASRIQGPYEQY
TRBJ1-1 few TRBV19 ASSVYGGPEAF
TRBJ1-1 few TRBV4-1 ASRGLTVNTEAF
TRBJ2-5 once TRBV4-3 ASSQNLGGETQY
TRBJ2-7 NA TRBV27 ASTIDSLSYEQY
TRBJ1-1 few TRBV7-8 ASSLYGNTEAF